These 5 T cell receptor beta chains share one sample of origin, sequenced in a study of monozygotic twins with inflammatory bowel disease (dated 2019 in TCRdb). Library preparation used 5' RACE. TCRdb names Illumina HiSeq 2500 as the instrument used. Following reprocessing of the reads by TCRdb, the data hold one row per CDR3 protein sequence and no DNA is available. The sample's table covers a few hundred thousand distinct CDR3 sequences. The ten most abundant clones make up 1.5% to 2% of the sample. The sequenced sample was blood. The receptors shown here come from a human donor with ulcerative colitis or Crohn's disease, or a healthy co-twin of an affected twin (not recorded which).

The chain's CDR3 is CASSWVGNEQFF. V and J are TRBV7-8 and TRBJ2-1. Per germline, CDR1 SGHVS and CDR2 FQNEAQ. The CDR3 has 12 residues.

The CDR3 loop reads CSARIGGTYEQYF. The V call is TRBV20-1, the J call TRBJ2-7; TCRdb returns TRBD1, unconfirmable since there is no DNA. The CDR3 spans 13 residues. The V gene's germline CDR1 is DFQATT and CDR2 SNEGSKA (reference sequence).

V and J are TRBV29-1 and TRBJ1-1. The germline gives CDR1 SQVTM, CDR2 ANQGSEA. There are 12 residues in the CDR3. The CDR3 spells CSVEGVNTEAFF.

The chain links TRBV12-3 or TRBV12-4 to TRBJ2-3; TCRdb names TRBD1, which stays unverified in the absence of DNA. CDR3 size: 12 residues. CDR3 sequence: CASNLNRDRKNF.

This CDR3 reads CATLAGVDEQFF. This sequence joins TRBV28 and TRBJ2-1; TCRdb lists TRBD2, though no DNA is available to test this call. The germline V gene has CDR1 MDHEN and CDR2 SYDVKM. This CDR3 comprises 12 residues.